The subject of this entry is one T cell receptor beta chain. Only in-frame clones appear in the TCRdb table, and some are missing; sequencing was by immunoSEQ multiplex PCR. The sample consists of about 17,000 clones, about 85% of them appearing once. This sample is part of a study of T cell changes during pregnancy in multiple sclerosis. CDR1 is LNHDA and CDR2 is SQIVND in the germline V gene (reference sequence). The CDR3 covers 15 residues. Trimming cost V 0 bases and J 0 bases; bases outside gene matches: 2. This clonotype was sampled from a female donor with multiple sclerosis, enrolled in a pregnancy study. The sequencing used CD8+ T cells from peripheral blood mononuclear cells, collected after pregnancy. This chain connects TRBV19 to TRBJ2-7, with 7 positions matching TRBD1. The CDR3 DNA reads TGTGCCAGTAGTATAGATCGGGACAGCTCCTACGAGCAGTACTTC. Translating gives CASSIDRDSSYEQYF.